Listed below are T cell receptor beta chains from one sample, sequenced in a study of Ad26.COV2.S vaccination and SARS-CoV-2 variants. Assay: immunoSEQ multiplex PCR; the TCRdb copy retains only in-frame clones and omits some. The sample has just over 350,000 clones, around 83% seen once; the top ten hold 3.3%. The sample here was peripheral blood, taken in a trial of Ad26.COV2.S vaccine versus placebo. Receptor source: a person between 18 and 65 years old who received the Ad26.COV2.S COVID-19 vaccine or a placebo. Both conserved end residues are part of each CDR3. The order of the fields is CDR3 protein, CDR3 DNA, J gene, clone size, D gene, V gene. D genes are given only for firm matches. Some rows have no size entry. The others give once, few or many, or a class for an expanded clone.

CASSIRTKYNEQFF	TGTGCCAGTAGTATACGGACAAAATACAATGAGCAGTTCTTC	TRBJ2-1	NA	NA	TRBV19
CAWSVRTAYEQYF	TGTGCCTGGAGTGTTAGGACCGCCTACGAGCAGTACTTC	TRBJ2-7	NA	NA	TRBV30
CASRPFGFADSSYEQYF	TGTGCCAGCAGACCCTTCGGGTTCGCGGATAGCTCCTACGAGCAGTACTTC	TRBJ2-7	NA	NA	TRBV11-2
CASSSPGQGDYEQYF	TGCGCCAGCAGCTCTCCGGGACAGGGGGACTACGAGCAGTACTTC	TRBJ2-7	NA	TRBD1	TRBV4-1
CASGSGLTGELFF	TGTGCCAGCGGTTCGGGTCTCACCGGGGAGCTGTTTTTT	TRBJ2-2	NA	NA	TRBV12-3/TRBV12-4
CASSTHTDTQYF	TGTGCCAGCAGCACCCACACAGATACGCAGTATTTT	TRBJ2-3	NA	NA	TRBV14
CASSLRQGGLDIQYF	TGCGCCAGCAGCTTGAGACAGGGAGGGTTGGACATTCAGTACTTC	TRBJ2-4	NA	NA	TRBV5-1
CASSQDATGSSYNEQFF	TGCGCCAGCAGCCAAGATGCCACAGGGAGCTCCTACAATGAGCAGTTCTTC	TRBJ2-1	once	NA	TRBV4-1
CASSLAFRATNEKLFF	TGTGCCAGCAGCTTGGCCTTCAGAGCAACTAATGAAAAACTGTTTTTT	TRBJ1-4	NA	NA	TRBV5-6
CASGLWEGGNTQYF	TGTGCTAGTGGTTTGTGGGAGGGAGGAAATACGCAGTATTTT	TRBJ2-3	NA	TRBD2	TRBV12-5
CASRIQGYNSPLHF	TGTGCCAGCAGGATACAGGGTTATAATTCACCCCTCCACTTT	TRBJ1-6	NA	NA	TRBV6-5
CASSLGRRSLYEQYF	TGTGCCAGCAGCTTAGGGCGCAGGTCCCTCTACGAGCAGTACTTC	TRBJ2-7	NA	NA	TRBV11-2
CASSLGRAPGANVLTF	TGTGCCAGCAGCTTGGGAAGGGCCCCTGGGGCCAACGTCCTGACTTTC	TRBJ2-6	NA	NA	TRBV7-6
CASSPGAGDSKNTEAFF	TGTGCCAGCAGCCCCGGGGCAGGGGATTCGAAGAACACTGAAGCTTTCTTT	TRBJ1-1	NA	NA	TRBV14
CASSRLAGVPESEQYF	TGCGCCAGCAGCCGACTAGCGGGAGTCCCCGAGAGCGAGCAGTACTTC	TRBJ2-7	NA	TRBD2	TRBV10-1
CASSTTGLTGELFF	TGTGCCAGTAGTACGACAGGGCTGACCGGGGAGCTGTTTTTT	TRBJ2-2	NA	TRBD1	TRBV19
CASSQVPRGSETQYF	TGCGCCAGCAGCCAAGTCCCTAGAGGGAGTGAGACCCAGTACTTC	TRBJ2-5	NA	NA	TRBV4-1
CARRQGPTALHF	TGTGCCCGACGACAGGGGCCCACTGCCCTCCACTTT	TRBJ1-6	NA	TRBD1	TRBV30
CASSLSVGSGSRETQYF	TGTGCCAGCAGCTTATCCGTGGGTAGCGGGAGTCGAGAGACCCAGTACTTC	TRBJ2-5	NA	TRBD2	TRBV5-4
CASSQIGTSVYNEQFF	TGCGCCAGCAGCCAAATCGGGACTAGCGTCTACAATGAGCAGTTCTTC	TRBJ2-1	NA	TRBD2	TRBV5-1
CASSYSPGNSYEQYF	TGTGCCAGCAGTTACTCCCCGGGGAACTCCTACGAGCAGTACTTC	TRBJ2-7	NA	NA	TRBV6-5
CASSAGATTIGKGNYGYTF	TGTGCCAGCAGCGCGGGTGCCACAACAATCGGGAAGGGTAACTATGGCTACACCTTC	TRBJ1-2	once	NA	TRBV9
CASSQYRGGAKNIQYF	TGTGCCAGCAGCCAATACAGGGGGGGAGCCAAAAACATTCAGTACTTC	TRBJ2-4	NA	NA	TRBV14
CASSLGSREGSNQPQHF	TGTGCCAGCAGCTTGGGGTCGCGGGAAGGAAGCAATCAGCCCCAGCATTTT	TRBJ1-5	NA	NA	TRBV7-6
CASSFPGRRNTEAFF	TGTGCCAGCAGCTTCCCGGGACGGCGGAACACTGAAGCTTTCTTT	TRBJ1-1	NA	NA	TRBV11-2
CASSVAGEQFF	TGTGCCAGCAGCGTAGCGGGCGAGCAGTTCTTC	TRBJ2-1	NA	TRBD2	TRBV12-3/TRBV12-4
CASSFPHEQYF	TGTGCCAGCAGTTTCCCCCACGAGCAGTACTTC	TRBJ2-7	NA	NA	TRBV27
CASSQGVNTEAFF	TGCGCCAGCAGCCAAGGGGTGAACACTGAAGCTTTCTTT	TRBJ1-1	once	NA	TRBV4-3
CASSLVYAQGKNIQYF	TGTGCCAGCAGCTTAGTTTACGCACAAGGCAAAAACATTCAGTACTTC	TRBJ2-4	once	NA	TRBV7-2
CASSVNSGGNNEQFF	TGTGCCAGCAGCGTAAACAGCGGAGGCAACAATGAGCAGTTCTTC	TRBJ2-1	NA	NA	TRBV9
CATSREGQRTARRNYGYTF	TGTGCCACCAGCAGAGAGGGACAACGTACAGCGAGACGTAACTATGGCTACACCTTC	TRBJ1-2	once	NA	TRBV15
CSVEQREYSYEQYF	TGCAGCGTTGAACAGCGGGAGTACTCCTACGAGCAGTACTTC	TRBJ2-7	NA	TRBD2	TRBV29-1
CASSLDYDRVYEQYF	TGCGCCAGCAGCTTAGATTACGACAGGGTCTACGAGCAGTACTTC	TRBJ2-7	NA	TRBD1	TRBV5-1
CASSQAFSPGKGYEQYF	TGTGCCAGCAGCCAAGCGTTCAGCCCGGGTAAGGGGTACGAGCAGTACTTC	TRBJ2-7	NA	NA	TRBV3-1/TRBV3-2
CASSTGTGTEAFF	TGTGCCAGCAGCACCGGTACAGGCACTGAAGCTTTCTTT	TRBJ1-1	NA	NA	TRBV2
CASSYGQGAHSSTDTQYF	TGCGCCAGCAGCTACGGACAGGGGGCGCATTCTAGCACAGATACGCAGTATTTT	TRBJ2-3	many	TRBD1	TRBV5-1
CASSSDPYSGANVLTF	TGCGCCAGCAGCTCAGACCCTTACTCTGGGGCCAACGTCCTGACTTTC	TRBJ2-6	NA	NA	TRBV5-1
CASSLGSTWGADTQYF	TGTGCCAGCAGCTTGGGGTCTACTTGGGGGGCGGATACGCAGTATTTT	TRBJ2-3	NA	NA	TRBV5-4
CASRTGTPREQYF	TGTGCCAGCAGGACAGGGACACCGCGGGAGCAGTACTTC	TRBJ2-7	NA	TRBD1	TRBV2
CASSQGLTGGQGELFF	TGTGCCAGCAGCCAAGGTTTGACAGGGGGCCAGGGGGAACTGTTTTTT	TRBJ1-4	NA	TRBD1	TRBV3-1/TRBV3-2
CASSQDPRFFSGNTIYF	TGTGCCAGCAGCCAAGACCCCAGGTTCTTCTCTGGAAACACCATATATTTT	TRBJ1-3	NA	NA	TRBV14
CASSLGTVEDTQYF	TGCGCCAGCAGCTTAGGGACAGTGGAAGATACGCAGTATTTT	TRBJ2-3	once	TRBD1	TRBV5-1
CASREAGLGKETQYF	TGTGCCAGCAGGGAGGCAGGCTTGGGGAAAGAGACCCAGTACTTC	TRBJ2-5	NA	NA	TRBV5-4
CASNPFGVSTEAFF	TGTGCCAGCAATCCTTTTGGGGTAAGCACTGAAGCTTTCTTT	TRBJ1-1	NA	NA	TRBV6-5
CASSTGGFQGRIQYF	TGTGCCAGCAGTACAGGCGGGTTCCAGGGACGGATTCAGTACTTC	TRBJ2-4	NA	NA	TRBV6-2/TRBV6-3
CASSLGFGGGGSQVF	TGTGCCAGCAGCTTAGGATTTGGGGGCGGCGGGAGTCAGGTCTTC	TRBJ2-1	NA	NA	TRBV11-3